This T cell receptor (beta chain) originates from a study of blood T cells in healthy people across ages. Remarks on this clonotype: Its cognate antigen is unknown. One end of the junction fails to match germline, which may point to a read error.

Overall study findings and caveats: Age brought a roughly linear fall in TCR beta diversity measured per million T cells.

A sample-barcoded 5' primer and a J-beta primer mix were used in a second PCR of about 7 to 12 cycles. Every single cDNA molecule received a tag from a template-switch adaptor with 12 random nucleotides. Per-sample output comprised a minimum of 3 million paired-end reads containing CDR3. TCRdb reprocessed the 5' RACE reads with MiXCR, giving one entry per CDR3 protein. Of approximately 1.5 million distinct CDR3 sequences listed, about 35% were seen once; the top ten hold 11%. The CDR3 spans 15 residues. Germline V gene data show CDR1 as SGHAT and CDR2 as FQNNGV. The V call is TRBV11-2, the J call TRBJ1-2; 10 bases are a match to TRBD1. This sequence originates from a woman in her twenties or thirties in good health. The sample comprised blood. Here the CDR3 DNA reads TGTGCCTGCAGTTTAGAGGGACAGGGGTACTATGGCTACACCTTC. The encoded protein is CACSLEGQGYYGYTF.